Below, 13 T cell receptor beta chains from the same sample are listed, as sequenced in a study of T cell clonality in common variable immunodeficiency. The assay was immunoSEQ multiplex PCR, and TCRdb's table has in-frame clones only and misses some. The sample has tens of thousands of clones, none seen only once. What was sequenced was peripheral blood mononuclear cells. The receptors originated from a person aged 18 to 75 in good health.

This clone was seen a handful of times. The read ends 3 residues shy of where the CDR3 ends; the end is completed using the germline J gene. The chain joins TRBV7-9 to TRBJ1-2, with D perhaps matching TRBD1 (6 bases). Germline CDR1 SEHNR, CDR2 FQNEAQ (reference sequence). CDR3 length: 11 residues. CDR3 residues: CASRGADTYTF. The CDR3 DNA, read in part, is TGTGCCAGCAGGGGGGCAGATACC. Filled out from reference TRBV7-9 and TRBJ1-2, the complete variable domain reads DTGVSQNPRHKITKRGQNVTFRCDPISEHNRLYWYRQTLGQGPEFLTYFQNEAQLEKSRLLSDRFSAERPKGSFSTLEIQRTEQGDSAMYLCASRGADTYTFGSGTRLTVV.

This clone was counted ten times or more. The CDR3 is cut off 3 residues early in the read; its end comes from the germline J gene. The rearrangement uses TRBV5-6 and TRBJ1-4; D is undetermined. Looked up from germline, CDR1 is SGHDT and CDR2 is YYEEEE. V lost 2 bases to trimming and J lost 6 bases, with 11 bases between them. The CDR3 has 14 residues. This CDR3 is CASSFRGWDEKLFF. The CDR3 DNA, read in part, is TGTGCCAGCAGCTTTCGGGGATGGGATGAAAAA.

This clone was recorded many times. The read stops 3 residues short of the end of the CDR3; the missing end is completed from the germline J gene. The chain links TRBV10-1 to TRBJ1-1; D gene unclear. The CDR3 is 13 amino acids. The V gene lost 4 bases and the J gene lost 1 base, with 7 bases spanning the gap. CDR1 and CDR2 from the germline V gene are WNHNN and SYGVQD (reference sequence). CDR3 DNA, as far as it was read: TGCGCCAGCAGTGGGAAGGGGAACACTGAA. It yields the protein CASSGKGNTE. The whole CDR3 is CASSGKGNTEAFF.

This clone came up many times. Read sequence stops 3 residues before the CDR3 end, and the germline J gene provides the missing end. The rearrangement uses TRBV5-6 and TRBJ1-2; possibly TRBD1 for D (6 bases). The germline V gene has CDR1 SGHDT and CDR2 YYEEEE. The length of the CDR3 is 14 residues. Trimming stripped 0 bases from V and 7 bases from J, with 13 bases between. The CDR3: CASSLGGGPGGYTF. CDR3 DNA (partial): TGTGCCAGCAGCTTGGGGGGGGGCCCTGGTGGC.

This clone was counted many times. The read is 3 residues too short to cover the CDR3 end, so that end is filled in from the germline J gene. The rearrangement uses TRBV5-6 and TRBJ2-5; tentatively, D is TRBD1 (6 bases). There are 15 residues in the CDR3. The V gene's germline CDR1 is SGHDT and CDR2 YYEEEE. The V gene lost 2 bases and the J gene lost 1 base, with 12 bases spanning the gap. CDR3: CASSFRQDLQETQYF. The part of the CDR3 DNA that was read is TGTGCCAGCAGCTTCCGACAGGACCTCCAAGAGACC.

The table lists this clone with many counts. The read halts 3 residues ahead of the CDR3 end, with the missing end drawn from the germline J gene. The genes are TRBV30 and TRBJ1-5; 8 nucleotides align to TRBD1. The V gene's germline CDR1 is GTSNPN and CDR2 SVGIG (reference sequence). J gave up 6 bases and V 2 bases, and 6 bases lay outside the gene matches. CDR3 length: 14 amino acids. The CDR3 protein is CAWSRTGLSQPQHF. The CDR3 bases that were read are TGTGCCTGGAGTCGGACAGGGCTATCTCAGCCC.

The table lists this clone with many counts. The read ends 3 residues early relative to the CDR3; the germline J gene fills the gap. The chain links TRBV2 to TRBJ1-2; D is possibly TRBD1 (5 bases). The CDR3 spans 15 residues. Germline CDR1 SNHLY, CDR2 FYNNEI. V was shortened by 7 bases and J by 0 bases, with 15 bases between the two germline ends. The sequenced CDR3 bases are TGTGCCAGCACAGGAGACAGTCGAACTAACTATGGC. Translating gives CASTGDSRTNYG. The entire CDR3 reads CASTGDSRTNYGYTF.

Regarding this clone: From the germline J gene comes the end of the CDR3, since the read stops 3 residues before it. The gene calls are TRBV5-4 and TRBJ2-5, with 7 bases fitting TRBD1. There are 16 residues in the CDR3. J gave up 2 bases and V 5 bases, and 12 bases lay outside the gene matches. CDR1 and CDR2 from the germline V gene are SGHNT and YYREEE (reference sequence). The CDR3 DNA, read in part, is TGTGCCAGCAGTTCCGGACAGGCAATAACACAAGAGACC. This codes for CASSSGQAITQET. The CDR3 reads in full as CASSSGQAITQETQYF.

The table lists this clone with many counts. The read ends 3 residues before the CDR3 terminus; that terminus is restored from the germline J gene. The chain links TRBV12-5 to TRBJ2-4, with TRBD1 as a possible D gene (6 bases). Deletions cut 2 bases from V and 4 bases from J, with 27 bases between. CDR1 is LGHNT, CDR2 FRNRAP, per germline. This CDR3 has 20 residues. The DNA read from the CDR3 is TGTGCTAGTGGTTTGTCCTACCGGACAGAGGGGCCTTATAGGAAAAACATT. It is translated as CASGLSYRTEGPYRKNI. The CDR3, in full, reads CASGLSYRTEGPYRKNIQYF. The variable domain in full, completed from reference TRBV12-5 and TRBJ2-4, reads DARVTQTPRHKVTEMGQEVTMRCQPILGHNTVFWYRQTMMQGLELLAYFRNRAPLDDSGMPKDRFSAEMPDATLATLKIQPSEPRDSAVYFCASGLSYRTEGPYRKNIQYFGAGTRLSVL.

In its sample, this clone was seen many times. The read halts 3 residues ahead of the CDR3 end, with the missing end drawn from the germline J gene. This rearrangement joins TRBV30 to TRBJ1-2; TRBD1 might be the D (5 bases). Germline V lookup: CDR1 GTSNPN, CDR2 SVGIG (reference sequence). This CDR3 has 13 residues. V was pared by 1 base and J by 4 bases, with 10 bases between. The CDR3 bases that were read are TGTGCCTGGAGTGCCCAGGGCCGCTATGGC. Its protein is CAWSAQGRYG. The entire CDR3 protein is CAWSAQGRYGYTF. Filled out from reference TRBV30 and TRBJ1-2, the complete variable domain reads SQTIHQWPATLVQPVGSPLSLECTVEGTSNPNLYWYRQAAGRGLQLLFYSVGIGQISSEVPQNLSASRPQDRQFILSSKKLLLSDSGFYLCAWSAQGRYGYTFGSGTRLTVV.

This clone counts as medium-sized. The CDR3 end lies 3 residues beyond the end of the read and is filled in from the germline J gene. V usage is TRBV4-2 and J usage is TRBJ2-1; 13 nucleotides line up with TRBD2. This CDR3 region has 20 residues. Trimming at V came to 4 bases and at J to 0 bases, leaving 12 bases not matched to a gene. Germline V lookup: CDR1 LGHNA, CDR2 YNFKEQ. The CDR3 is CASSPPGLAGEVSSYNEQFF. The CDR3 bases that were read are TGTGCCAGCAGCCCACCTGGACTAGCGGGGGAAGTCAGCTCCTACAATGAG.

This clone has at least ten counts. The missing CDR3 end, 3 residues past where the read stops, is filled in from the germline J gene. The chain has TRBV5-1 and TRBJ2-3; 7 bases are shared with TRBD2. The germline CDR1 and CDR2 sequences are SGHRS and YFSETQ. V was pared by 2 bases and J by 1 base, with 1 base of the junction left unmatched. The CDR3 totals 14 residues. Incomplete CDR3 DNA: TGCGCCAGCAGCTTCCGGGGGGGCACAGATACG. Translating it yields CASSFRGGTDT. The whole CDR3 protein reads CASSFRGGTDTQYF. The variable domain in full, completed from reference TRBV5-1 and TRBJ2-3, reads KAGVTQTPRYLIKTRGQQVTLSCSPISGHRSVSWYQQTPGQGLQFLFEYFSETQRNKGNFPGRFSGRQFSNSRSEMNVSTLELGDSALYLCASSFRGGTDTQYFGPGTRLTVL.

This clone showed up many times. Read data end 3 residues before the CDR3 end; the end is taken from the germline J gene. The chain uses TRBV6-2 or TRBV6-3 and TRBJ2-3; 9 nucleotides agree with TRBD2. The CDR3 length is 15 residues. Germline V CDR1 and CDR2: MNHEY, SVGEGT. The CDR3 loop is CASSPLRTSVVAQYF. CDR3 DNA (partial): TGTGCCAGCAGCCCCTTACGGACTAGCGTGGTAGCG.